Given below is one TCR beta chain in context. Its antigen remains unidentified. V shed 4 bases and J shed 7 bases, with 19 bases lying between them. From germline, CDR1 is SGHAT and CDR2 FQNNGV. This CDR3 contains 15 residues. TCRdb re-analysed the RT-PCR reads in MiXCR, keeping a single row per CDR3 protein. Here the sample spans about half a million distinct CDR3 sequences, 25% being singletons. These data belong to a study of response to subunit inactivated influenza vaccine. Study findings and constraints: The authors proposed limited new T cell recruitment per seasonal influenza vaccination.

This receptor was identified in a man aged 50 to 60 who received an inactivated influenza vaccine. The rearrangement uses TRBV11-2 and TRBJ2-5; TRBD2 might be the D (5 bases). This material consisted of CD4+ T cells sorted from PBMCs, taken roughly 5 days after vaccination. The CDR3 nucleotides read TGTGCCAGCAGCTCCCCCCGCTTTAGTGGAGGGACCCAGTACTTC. Its protein is CASSSPRFSGGTQYF.